This T cell receptor beta chain is drawn from a study of technical replicates of blood from a handful of donors. This clone appeared a single time. The CDR3 spans 16 residues. The ends lost 5 bases at V and 2 bases at J; junction bases unmatched: 9. The germline CDR1 and CDR2 sequences are SGHAT and FQNNGV. Generated by immunoSEQ multiplex PCR, the TCRdb table keeps only in-frame clones and is missing some. This sample has some 80,000 clones, with 90% to 95% found just once. Sequenced input: T cells isolated from PBMCs. The TCR comes from a human donor in good health. V and J are TRBV11-2 and TRBJ2-5; 9 bases map to TRBD2. CDR3 sequence reads: CASSPNSGRHQETQYF. CDR3 DNA sequence: TGTGCCAGCAGCCCTAACAGCGGGAGGCATCAAGAGACCCAGTACTTC.